This T cell receptor beta chain was identified during a study of CD8 T cells in ankylosing spondylitis. Per germline, CDR1 KGHSH and CDR2 LQKENI. Trimming cost V 2 bases and J 8 bases, with 10 bases left between them. There are 13 residues in the CDR3. Turning to this clonotype: The target antigen is unknown.

TCRdb ran MiXCR on the 5' RACE reads and lists one entry per CDR3 protein. Of under 450,000 distinct CDR3 sequences in the sample, approximately 20% were seen once. Study outcomes and limitations: Reported data indicate significant enrichment of disease-linked clones within matched ankylosing spondylitis synovial fluid.

Material: blood, either unsorted or a sorted T cell fraction (not recorded which). The clonotype originates from a male donor with ankylosing spondylitis or in good health (not recorded which). The rearrangement uses TRBV18 and TRBJ2-1, with D possibly matching TRBD1 (6 bases). This chain's CDR3 is CASSPRTAHEQFF. DNA for the CDR3: TGTGCCAGCTCACCAAGGACAGCGCATGAGCAGTTCTTC.